Following are 6 T cell receptor beta chains from one sample sequenced in a study of metastatic and nonmetastatic thyroid tumors. Patients were all untreated before their thyroid surgery. TCRdb re-analyzed the PCR reads using MiXCR. The sample carries 40,000 to 55,000 clones, approximately 17% recorded once. The sample consisted of blood. These receptors were collected from a female donor with papillary thyroid cancer or a benign thyroid nodule (not recorded which). Some clones in this sample may be carry-over from other donors' samples.

This clone came up many times. The V call is TRBV11-1, the J call TRBJ1-3, with a weak D call TRBD1 (6 bases). Germline values: CDR1 SGHAT, CDR2 FQDESV (reference sequence). The CDR3 spans 16 residues. V lost 1 base, J lost 3 bases, and 13 bases lay in between. CDR3 loop: CASSLDGGHVGNTIYF. The DNA of the CDR3 is TGTGCCAGCAGCTTAGACGGGGGACATGTTGGAAACACCATATATTTT.

This clone occurred many times. V usage is TRBV12-3 or TRBV12-4 and J usage is TRBJ2-1; tentatively, D is TRBD1 (6 bases). The CDR3 length is 13 residues. V lost 7 bases to trimming and J lost 7 bases, with 14 bases between them. The CDR3 nucleotides are TGTGCCAGCACCTTCGGACAGTCAAATGAGCAGTTCTTC. Translating gives CASTFGQSNEQFF.

To note about this clone: With a much larger clone just one base away, this may be a read error. The chain links TRBV28 to TRBJ1-1; D possibly corresponds to TRBD1 (5 bases). CDR1 and CDR2 (germline): MDHEN, SYDVKM. V lost 7 bases, J lost 2 bases, and 20 bases lay in between. There are 16 residues in the CDR3. The chain's CDR3 is CASTLGGVHLNTEAFF. The DNA for the CDR3 is TGTGCCAGCACCCTAGGAGGGGTCCACCTTAACACTGAAGCTTTCTTT.

CDR3 DNA sequence: TGTGCCAGCAGCTTAGGAGGGTCCCTTAGTGAGGCTTGCTACACCTTC. Translated, it gives CASSLGGSLSEACYTF. This chain connects TRBV11-1 to TRBJ1-2; D gene ambiguous. CDR3 size: 16 residues. Germline V lookup: CDR1 SGHAT, CDR2 FQDESV (reference sequence). V lost 1 base and J 9 bases, leaving 21 bases between the germline ends.

This clone has a count of ten or more. The rearrangement uses TRBV20-1 and TRBJ2-7; 9 positions agree with TRBD1. The CDR3 spans 13 residues. The V segment lost 6 bases and the J segment 3 bases; nucleotides outside the gene matches: 6. Germline assignment: CDR1 DFQATT and CDR2 SNEGSKA (reference sequence). The CDR3 nucleotides read TGCAGTGCACCGCGGGACAGGGACTACGAGCAGTACTTC. Amino acid sequence: CSAPRDRDYEQYF.

The chain links TRBV20-1 to TRBJ1-1; D not resolved. Trimming took off 4 bases at V and 0 bases at J, with 30 bases between the two ends. Germline lookup yields CDR1 DFQATT and CDR2 SNEGSKA (reference sequence). This CDR3 is 20 amino acids long. CDR3 nucleotide sequence: TGCAGTGCTATACAAGGTTTCTATACAGCGATTAAACACATGAACACTGAAGCTTTCTTT. The encoded protein is CSAIQGFYTAIKHMNTEAFF.